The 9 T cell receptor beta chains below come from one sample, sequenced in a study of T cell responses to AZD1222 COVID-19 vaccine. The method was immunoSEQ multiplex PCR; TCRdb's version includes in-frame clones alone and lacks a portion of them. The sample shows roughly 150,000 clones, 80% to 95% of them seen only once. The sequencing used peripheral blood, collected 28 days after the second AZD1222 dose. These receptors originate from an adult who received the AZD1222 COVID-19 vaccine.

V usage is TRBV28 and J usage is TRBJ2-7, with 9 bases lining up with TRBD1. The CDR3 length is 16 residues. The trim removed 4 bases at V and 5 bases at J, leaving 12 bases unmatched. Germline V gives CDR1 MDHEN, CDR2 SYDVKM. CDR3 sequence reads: CASSYVRKDRGHEQYF. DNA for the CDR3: TGTGCCAGCAGTTACGTACGAAAGGACAGGGGCCACGAGCAGTACTTC.

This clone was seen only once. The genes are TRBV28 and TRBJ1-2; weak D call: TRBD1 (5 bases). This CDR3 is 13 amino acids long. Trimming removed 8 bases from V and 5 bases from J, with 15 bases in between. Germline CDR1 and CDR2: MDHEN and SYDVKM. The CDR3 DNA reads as TGTGCCAGCGGACCCGGGACCCTTTATGGCTACACCTTC. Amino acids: CASGPGTLYGYTF.

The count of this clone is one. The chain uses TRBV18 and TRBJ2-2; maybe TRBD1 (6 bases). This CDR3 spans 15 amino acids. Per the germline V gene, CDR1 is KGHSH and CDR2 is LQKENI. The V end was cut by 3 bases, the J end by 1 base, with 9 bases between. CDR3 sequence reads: CASSPDSRNTGELFF. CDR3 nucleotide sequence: TGTGCCAGCTCACCGGACAGCCGGAACACCGGGGAGCTGTTTTTT.

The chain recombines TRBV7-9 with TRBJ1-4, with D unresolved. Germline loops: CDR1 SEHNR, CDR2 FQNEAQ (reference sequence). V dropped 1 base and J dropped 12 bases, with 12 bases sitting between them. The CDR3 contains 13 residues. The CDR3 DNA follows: TGTGCCAGCAGCTTAGATTGGGGAGGTGAACTGTTTTTT. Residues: CASSLDWGGELFF.

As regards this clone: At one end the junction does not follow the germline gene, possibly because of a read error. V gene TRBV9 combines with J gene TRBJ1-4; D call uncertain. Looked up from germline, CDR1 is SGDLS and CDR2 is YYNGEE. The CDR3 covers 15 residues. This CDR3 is CAGSVTTTTNEKLFF. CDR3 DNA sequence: TGTGCCGGCAGCGTAACCACTACAACTAATGAAAAACTGTTTTTT.

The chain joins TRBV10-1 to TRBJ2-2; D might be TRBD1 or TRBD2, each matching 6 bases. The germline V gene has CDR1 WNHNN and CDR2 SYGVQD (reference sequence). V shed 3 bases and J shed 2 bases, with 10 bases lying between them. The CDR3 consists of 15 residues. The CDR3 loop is CASSENGGNTGELFF. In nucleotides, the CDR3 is TGCGCCAGCAGTGAAAACGGGGGCAACACCGGGGAGCTGTTTTTT.

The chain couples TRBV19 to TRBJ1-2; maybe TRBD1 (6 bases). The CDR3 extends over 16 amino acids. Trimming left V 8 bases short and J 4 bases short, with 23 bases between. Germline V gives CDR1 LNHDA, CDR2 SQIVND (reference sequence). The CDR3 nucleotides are TGTGCCAGTCGCCTAACTTCACAGGGATTCGGCTATGGCTACACCTTC. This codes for CASRLTSQGFGYGYTF.

The CDR3 reads CASSQDRAGYTF. The CDR3 DNA is TGTGCCAGCAGCCAAGATAGGGCTGGCTACACCTTC. J is TRBJ1-2 and V is TRBV3-1 (or the pseudogene TRBV3-2); D remains ambiguous. Germline V CDR1 and CDR2: LGHDT, YNNKEL (reference sequence). The CDR3 sequence is 12 residues long. The V end lost 0 bases, the J end lost 7 bases, and 6 bases lay between the germline ends.

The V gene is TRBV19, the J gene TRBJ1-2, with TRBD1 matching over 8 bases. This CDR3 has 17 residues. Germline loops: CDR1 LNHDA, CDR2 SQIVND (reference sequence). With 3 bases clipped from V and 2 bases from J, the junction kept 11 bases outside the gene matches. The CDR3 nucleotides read TGTGCCAGTAGTATGCACCGACAGGGGCGGAACAACTATGGCTACACCTTC. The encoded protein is CASSMHRQGRNNYGYTF.